The 26 T cell receptor beta chains below come from one sample, sequenced in a study of OX40 agonist ivuxolimab in advanced cancers. Sequenced by immunoSEQ multiplex PCR; TCRdb stores in-frame clones only, minus some. The sample yields 60,000 or so clones, roughly 86% seen once. Material: CD4+ or CD8+ T cells sorted from blood, obtained in a trial of the OX40 agonist ivuxolimab. The origin of the receptors is an adult with an advanced solid tumor such as melanoma, head and neck, liver or kidney cancer.

This chain uses TRBV27 with TRBJ1-4; TRBD1 matches 11 bases. V lost 5 bases to trimming and J lost 7 bases; unmatched junction nucleotides: 6. This CDR3 spans 15 amino acids. Germline V gene sequence: CDR1 MNHEY, CDR2 SMNVEV (reference sequence). CDR3 DNA sequence: TGTGCCAGCAGTCCCGGACAGGGGGCAGGTGAAAAACTGTTTTTT. It is translated as CASSPGQGAGEKLFF.

This chain links TRBV7-2 with TRBJ1-2, with 10 positions matching TRBD1. V trimming: 8 bases; J trimming: 3 bases; junction bases outside the gene matches: 6. The CDR3 covers 14 residues. The germline V gene encodes CDR1 SGHTA and CDR2 FQGNSA. The CDR3 DNA reads as TGTGCCAGCCTACCGGGACAGGGGTACTATGGCTACACCTTC. The encoded protein is CASLPGQGYYGYTF.

This clone was observed once. The gene calls are TRBV27 and TRBJ1-2; TRBD1 matches 7 bases. The CDR3 spans 16 residues. Trimming at V came to 5 bases and at J to 4 bases, leaving 13 bases not matched to a gene. Germline-derived CDR1 and CDR2 are MNHEY and SMNVEV (reference sequence). The CDR3 DNA reads as TGTGCCAGCAGTCGTCTGCCCGGGGAGGGGGCCTATGGCTACACCTTC. It codes for CASSRLPGEGAYGYTF.

This clone has just one count. V gene TRBV2 combines with J gene TRBJ1-1, with 7 nucleotides matching TRBD1. The CDR3 extends over 13 amino acids. In germline, CDR1 is SNHLY, CDR2 FYNNEI. V lost 8 bases to trimming and J lost 4 bases; unmatched junction nucleotides: 7. CDR3 DNA sequence: TGTGCCAGCCCAGGGGGTATGGGCACTGAAGCTTTCTTT. Translating gives CASPGGMGTEAFF.

The rearrangement links TRBV29-1 to TRBJ1-4; D is possibly TRBD1 (5 bases). The CDR3 has 12 amino acids. The ends were cut back, 7 bases at V and 8 bases at J, with 14 bases in the middle. Germline CDR1 and CDR2: SQVTM and ANQGSEA. For the CDR3, the DNA is TGCAGCGCTCCAGGGAGGGGAGAAAAACTGTTTTTT. This sequence encodes CSAPGRGEKLFF. Variable domain in full (rest from reference TRBV29-1 and TRBJ1-4): SAVISQKPSRDICQRGTSLTIQCQVDSQVTMMFWYRQQPGQSLTLIATANQGSEATYESGFVIDKFPISRPNLTFSTLTVSNMSPEDSSIYLCSAPGRGEKLFFGSGTQLSVL.

V is TRBV4-3 and J is TRBJ2-7; TRBD2 aligns across 7 bases. Per germline, CDR1 LGHNA and CDR2 YSLEER. V dropped 0 bases and J dropped 2; count of bases not matched to a gene: 10. The CDR3 sequence is 17 residues long. Written as DNA, the CDR3 is TGCGCCAGCAGCCAAGATCGGAGGAGCGGGGTAACCTACGAGCAGTACTTC. Protein product: CASSQDRRSGVTYEQYF.

V is TRBV7-2 and J is TRBJ1-5, with unresolved D. Trimming took 4 bases from V and 7 from J, leaving 17 bases between them. The CDR3 spans 15 residues. Germline assignment: CDR1 SGHTA and CDR2 FQGNSA. The CDR3 is CASSSLGGRTQPQHF. For the CDR3, the DNA is TGTGCCAGCAGCTCCCTAGGCGGGAGAACGCAGCCCCAGCATTTT.

The chain recombines TRBV5-6 with TRBJ1-1; D might be TRBD1 (5 bases). CDR1 and CDR2 from the germline V gene are SGHDT and YYEEEE. The ends were cut back, 7 bases at V and 1 base at J, with 17 bases in the middle. The length of the CDR3 is 15 residues. The CDR3 region is CASFPLSGGNTEAFF. Written as DNA, the CDR3 is TGTGCCAGCTTTCCCCTTTCCGGGGGGAACACTGAAGCTTTCTTT. Full variable domain (missing parts from reference TRBV5-6 and TRBJ1-1): DAGVTQSPTHLIKTRGQQVTLRCSPKSGHDTVSWYQQALGQGPQFIFQYYEEEERQRGNFPDRFSGHQFPNYSSELNVNALLLGDSALYLCASFPLSGGNTEAFFGQGTRLTVV.

This clone was seen once. The chain employs TRBV19 and TRBJ1-5; a possible D gene is TRBD1 (5 bases). There are 15 residues in the CDR3. Germline loops: CDR1 LNHDA, CDR2 SQIVND (reference sequence). V gave up 5 bases and J gave up 0 bases, with 11 bases separating them. The CDR3: CASSSDSYSNQPQHF. In DNA, the CDR3 is TGTGCCAGTAGTTCTGACAGTTATAGCAATCAGCCCCAGCATTTT.

The chain recombines TRBV7-3 with TRBJ2-2, with unresolved D. Deletions cut 5 bases from V and 8 bases from J, with 9 bases between. Germline V lookup: CDR1 SGHTA, CDR2 FQGTGA. The CDR3 spans 12 residues. CDR3 in DNA: TGTGCCAGCAGCCTACTTCCTGGGGAGCTGTTTTTT. Amino acid sequence: CASSLLPGELFF.

This clone was seen only once. Mismatch with germline at one junction end may stem from a read error. This sequence joins TRBV5-5 and TRBJ1-1; D may be TRBD1 (5 bases). CDR1 is SGHKS and CDR2 is YYEKEE in the germline V gene (reference sequence). The CDR3 has 13 amino acids. The CDR3 coding sequence is TGTGCCAGCAGCTTAGGCAGGGTGACTGAATCTTTCTTT. Translating it yields CASSLGRVTESFF.

The chain has TRBV19 and TRBJ1-1; D gene uncertain. V shed 0 bases and J shed 10 bases, with 12 bases lying between them. Germline V lookup: CDR1 LNHDA, CDR2 SQIVND (reference sequence). The CDR3 consists of 13 residues. The CDR3 DNA sequence: TGTGCCAGTAGTATAGATCTACGTACGGGAGCTTTCTTT. Amino acid sequence: CASSIDLRTGAFF.

The chain uses TRBV27 and TRBJ2-5; D tentatively fits TRBD1 or TRBD2 (5 bases each). Near its end, the DNA agrees better with TRBJ2-7, so the J call may be wrong. Germline CDR1 MNHEY, CDR2 SMNVEV (reference sequence). The CDR3 is 14 amino acids. CDR3 sequence: CASSPGTALSEQYF. In nucleotides, the CDR3 is TGTGCCAGCAGCCCCGGGACGGCCTTATCCGAGCAGTACTTC.

This clone is medium-sized in the sample. The rearrangement joins TRBV10-2 to TRBJ2-7; 8 bases fit TRBD2. This CDR3 is built from 14 residues. Germline V CDR1 and CDR2: WSHSY, SAAADI. V trimming: 4 bases; J trimming: 5 bases; junction bases outside the gene matches: 7. This CDR3 is CASSVGTSVNEQYF. Here the CDR3 DNA reads TGCGCCAGCAGTGTCGGGACTAGTGTGAACGAGCAGTACTTC.

The chain carries TRBV28 and TRBJ2-5, with 7 bases that match TRBD1. Germline values: CDR1 MDHEN, CDR2 SYDVKM. Trimming at V came to 3 bases and at J to 1 base, leaving 8 bases not matched to a gene. CDR3 length: 16 residues. The CDR3 DNA is TGTGCCAGCAGTTTTTCGGGACAGACAACCCAAGAGACCCAGTACTTC. Translating it yields CASSFSGQTTQETQYF. The entire variable domain, with the rest obtained from reference TRBV28 and TRBJ2-5, is as follows: DVKVTQSSRYLVKRTGEKVFLECVQDMDHENMFWYRQDPGLGLRLIYFSYDVKMKEKGDIPEGYSVSREKKERFSLILESASTNQTSMYLCASSFSGQTTQETQYFGPGTRLLVL.

The V call is TRBV6-1, the J call TRBJ2-6, with D tentatively TRBD1 (5 bases). Germline CDR1 reads MNHNS; CDR2 reads SASEGT. The CDR3 is 15 residues long. Trimming cost V 4 bases and J 0 bases, with 7 bases left between them. The chain's CDR3 is CASSVDSSGANVLTF. The CDR3 nucleotides are TGTGCCAGCAGTGTCGACAGCTCTGGGGCCAACGTCCTGACTTTC.

The rearrangement uses TRBV27 and TRBJ1-2; D gene uncertain. The CDR3 has 13 amino acids. Per the germline V gene, CDR1 is MNHEY and CDR2 is SMNVEV (reference sequence). Between the trimmed V and J ends, which lost 4 bases and 7 bases, there was a span of 13 bases. This chain's CDR3 is CASSSRPQVGYTF. The CDR3, as DNA: TGTGCCAGCAGTTCACGGCCCCAGGTTGGCTACACCTTC.

The gene calls are TRBV27 and TRBJ2-5; no clear D. The V gene lost 4 bases and the J gene lost 2 bases, with 8 bases spanning the gap. CDR1 and CDR2 (germline): MNHEY, SMNVEV (reference sequence). The CDR3 is made up of 13 amino acids. The CDR3 loop is CASSSVTQETQYF. CDR3 coding DNA: TGTGCCAGCAGTTCTGTAACACAAGAGACCCAGTACTTC.

V and J are TRBV7-9 and TRBJ1-1, with D possibly TRBD1 on 6 matching bases. The germline V gene has CDR1 SEHNR and CDR2 FQNEAQ (reference sequence). V lost 3 bases to trimming and J lost 8 bases, with 10 bases between them. The CDR3 spans 12 residues. The CDR3 reads CASSFRQVEAFF. The CDR3, as DNA: TGTGCCAGCAGCTTTCGACAGGTAGAAGCTTTCTTT.

In regard to this clone: No conserved phenylalanine or tryptophan ends this CDR3, so it is likely a read error. V gene TRBV5-6 combines with J gene TRBJ1-6; 8 nucleotides align to TRBD1. With V trimmed by 3 bases and J by 11 bases, 7 bases remained unmatched. The CDR3 covers 14 residues. Germline V gene sequence: CDR1 SGHDT, CDR2 YYEEEE. CDR3 DNA sequence: TGTGCCAGCAGCTGGGGGACAGGAATTGCACCCCTCCACCTT. This encodes CASSWGTGIAPLHL.

The chain is built from TRBV7-9 and TRBJ1-4; possibly TRBD1 for D (6 bases). This CDR3 is 16 amino acids long. CDR1 is SEHNR and CDR2 is FQNEAQ in the germline V gene (reference sequence). V was cut by 4 bases and J by 4 bases, with 16 bases left in between. CDR3 DNA: TGTGCCAGCAGCTCCATGGACAGTTTTTTTAATGAAAAACTGTTTTTT. It specifies CASSSMDSFFNEKLFF.

CDR3 in DNA: TGTGCCAGCAGCTTACTAGTGGGGGGCACAGATACGCAGTATTTT. This gives the protein CASSLLVGGTDTQYF. The rearrangement joins TRBV7-9 to TRBJ2-3; D could derive from TRBD1 or TRBD2 (5 bases each). V lost 2 bases and J 1 base, leaving 10 bases between the germline ends. Per germline, CDR1 SEHNR and CDR2 FQNEAQ (reference sequence). The CDR3 consists of 15 residues.

This clone was observed once. This chain links TRBV5-5 with TRBJ2-7, with no clear D. The CDR3 runs to 11 residues. V was cut by 0 bases and J by 12 bases, with 10 bases left in between. Germline CDR1 is SGHKS and CDR2 is YYEKEE (reference sequence). Here the CDR3 reads CASSLANFWYF. The CDR3 nucleotides are TGTGCCAGCAGCTTGGCGAACTTTTGGTACTTC.

In its sample, this clone was seen a few times. V gene TRBV6-5 combines with J gene TRBJ2-1; no firm D call. The CDR3 totals 12 residues. Germline values: CDR1 MNHEY, CDR2 SVGAGI. V shed 0 bases and J shed 8 bases, with 5 bases lying between them. The CDR3 is CASSYSEDEQFF. CDR3 bases: TGTGCCAGCAGTTACTCTGAGGATGAGCAGTTCTTC.

V usage is TRBV5-4 and J usage is TRBJ2-3, with D perhaps TRBD1 or TRBD2 (5 bases each). The V end lost 2 bases, the J end lost 3 bases, and 16 bases lay between the germline ends. CDR3 length equals 16 residues. Germline values: CDR1 SGHNT, CDR2 YYREEE (reference sequence). The CDR3 DNA is TGTGCCAGCAGCTTCGCTACTAGTGGGGGAACAGATACGCAGTATTTT. Encoded protein: CASSFATSGGTDTQYF.

The J gene is TRBJ2-4, the V gene TRBV27, with D perhaps matching TRBD1 or TRBD2 (5 bases each). The ends were cut back, 4 bases at V and 8 bases at J, with 12 bases in the middle. This CDR3 contains 13 residues. Germline loops: CDR1 MNHEY, CDR2 SMNVEV (reference sequence). The CDR3: CASSSGTLDIQYF. Written as DNA, the CDR3 is TGTGCCAGCAGTTCCGGGACCCTTGACATTCAGTACTTC.